This T cell receptor beta chain was captured by sequencing in a study of blood T cell repertoires in COVID-19. Profiling relied on immunoSEQ multiplex PCR, and the TCRdb table lists in-frame clones only, not all of them. The sample records roughly 500,000 clones, approximately 86% being singletons. Per the germline V gene, CDR1 is SGHRS and CDR2 is YFSETQ. The CDR3 runs 15 residues. V lost 3 bases and J lost 4; bases outside the gene matches: 9. The chain is built from TRBV5-1 and TRBJ2-5, with 7 bases identical to TRBD1. Sequenced sample: PBMCs or T cells enriched from blood (not recorded which). The receptor comes from a woman in her sixties or seventies who had recovered from COVID-19. CDR3 residues: CASSSNPGGSETQYF. CDR3 in DNA: TGCGCCAGCAGCTCGAATCCAGGGGGTTCAGAGACCCAGTACTTC.